The source of this TCR beta chain is a study of T cells after posttransplantation cyclophosphamide. The study's findings and limits: Donor-recipient repertoire similarity was low at 1-2 months, rising over year one. Blood and skin or GI T cell repertoires showed limited TRB overlap. Recipient CMV seropositivity and CMV reactivation strongly tracked TRB clonality.

This clone appeared a few times. Its antigen is not known. Clones were read by immunoSEQ multiplex PCR, and TCRdb kept only the in-frame ones, dropping some. The sample carries tens of thousands of clones, more than 70% recorded once. The sequence was obtained from a man aged 25-45 years with a blood cancer, CMV-positive, and with a related stem cell donor. The source material was PBMCs.

The CDR3 reads CASSSGTSGSTDTQYF. The CDR3 coding sequence is TGCGCCAGCAGCTCGGGGACTAGCGGGAGCACAGATACGCAGTATTTT. The V call is TRBV5-1, the J call TRBJ2-3; 12 nucleotides align to TRBD2. V shed 3 bases, J shed 0 bases, and the junction held 2 bases outside the gene matches. CDR3 length: 16 residues. Looked up from germline, CDR1 is SGHRS and CDR2 is YFSETQ.